This T cell receptor (beta chain) was obtained from a study of monozygotic twins with inflammatory bowel disease. From its re-call of the 5' RACE reads, TCRdb lists each CDR3 protein once, without DNA. Found here are 300,000 to 450,000 distinct CDR3 sequences; the top ten clones hold 2.6%. CDR3 size: 16 residues. Looked up from germline, CDR1 is ENHRY and CDR2 is SYGVKD. This receptor was obtained from a human donor with ulcerative colitis or Crohn's disease, or a healthy co-twin of an affected twin (not recorded which). What was sequenced was blood. The V gene is TRBV10-3, the J gene TRBJ1-1; as DNA is missing, the TRBD1 call by TCRdb cannot be tested. CDR3 in amino acids: CAIRAGRTGPVGEAFF.